Listed below are T cell receptor beta chains from one sample, sequenced in a study of T cell responses to AZD1222 COVID-19 vaccine. Generated by immunoSEQ multiplex PCR, the TCRdb table keeps only in-frame clones and is missing some. The table shows roughly 99,000 clones, with 80% to 90% occurring only once. Source: peripheral blood, taken on day 0 of AZD1222 vaccination. The receptors were gathered from an adult in good health. CDR3s include the opening cysteine and the closing phenylalanine or tryptophan. Fields, in order: clone size, V gene, D gene, J gene, CDR3 DNA, CDR3 protein. A D gene is named only where the DNA matches it firmly. Size is stated for part of the rows, as once, few or many counts, or as a class when the clone is expanded.

clone_size: once; v_call: TRBV30; d_call: -; j_call: TRBJ1-1; cdr3_nt: TGTGCCTGGAGACCACCGGGGGGACGCACTGAAGCTTTCTTT; cdr3_aa: CAWRPPGGRTEAFF
clone_size: -; v_call: TRBV5-1; d_call: TRBD2; j_call: TRBJ2-1; cdr3_nt: TGCGCCAGCAGCTTGGTTCTAGCGGGAGGGCCCCTGAATGAGCAGTTCTTC; cdr3_aa: CASSLVLAGGPLNEQFF
clone_size: -; v_call: TRBV28; d_call: -; j_call: TRBJ2-1; cdr3_nt: TGTGCCAGCAGAGGGTACAATGAGCAGTTCTTC; cdr3_aa: CASRGYNEQFF
clone_size: -; v_call: TRBV5-1; d_call: TRBD1; j_call: TRBJ2-3; cdr3_nt: TGCGCCAGCAGCTTGGCCACAGGGGGCGGCACAGATACGCAGTATTTT; cdr3_aa: CASSLATGGGTDTQYF
clone_size: -; v_call: TRBV19; d_call: TRBD1; j_call: TRBJ2-3; cdr3_nt: TGTGCCACAAGACAGGGGGCGACAGATACGCAGTATTTT; cdr3_aa: CATRQGATDTQYF
clone_size: -; v_call: TRBV13; d_call: -; j_call: TRBJ1-4; cdr3_nt: TGTGCCAGCAGCTACCAGGATGCAACTAATGAAAAACTGTTTTTT; cdr3_aa: CASSYQDATNEKLFF
clone_size: -; v_call: TRBV7-3; d_call: TRBD2; j_call: TRBJ2-1; cdr3_nt: TGTGCCAGCAGCTTAAGGGTGGGACTAGCGGACAATGAGCAGTTCTTC; cdr3_aa: CASSLRVGLADNEQFF
clone_size: -; v_call: TRBV6-5; d_call: -; j_call: TRBJ1-2; cdr3_nt: TGTGCCAGCAGGACGGACAGCTATGGCTACACCTTC; cdr3_aa: CASRTDSYGYTF
clone_size: -; v_call: TRBV7-2; d_call: TRBD2; j_call: TRBJ2-1; cdr3_nt: TGTGCCAGCGGGGCTAGCGGGAGGAATGAGCAGTTCTTC; cdr3_aa: CASGASGRNEQFF
clone_size: -; v_call: TRBV5-4; d_call: TRBD2; j_call: TRBJ2-5; cdr3_nt: TGTGCCAGCAGCTTTAGCGGGGGATACCAAGAGACCCAGTACTTC; cdr3_aa: CASSFSGGYQETQYF
clone_size: -; v_call: TRBV2; d_call: -; j_call: TRBJ1-4; cdr3_nt: TGTGCCAGCAACCGCGACAGTAATGAAAAACTGTTTTTT; cdr3_aa: CASNRDSNEKLFF
clone_size: -; v_call: TRBV9; d_call: TRBD1; j_call: TRBJ2-2; cdr3_nt: TGTGCCAGCAGCCTAGGACAGGGCGCCGGGGAGCTGTTTTTT; cdr3_aa: CASSLGQGAGELFF
clone_size: -; v_call: TRBV28; d_call: -; j_call: TRBJ1-2; cdr3_nt: TGTGCCAGCAGTACGGGCCCGGGCCCCTGGGAGGGCTACACCTTC; cdr3_aa: CASSTGPGPWEGYTF
clone_size: -; v_call: TRBV28; d_call: -; j_call: TRBJ2-5; cdr3_nt: TGTGCCAGCAGTACCGGACCAGAGACCCAGTACTTC; cdr3_aa: CASSTGPETQYF
clone_size: -; v_call: TRBV18; d_call: TRBD1; j_call: TRBJ2-7; cdr3_nt: TGTGCCAGCTCCCCCGGACAGGGGGTTCCCTACGAGCAGTACTTC; cdr3_aa: CASSPGQGVPYEQYF
clone_size: -; v_call: TRBV7-6; d_call: -; j_call: TRBJ2-4; cdr3_nt: TGTGCCAGCAGCAAGGACGGTGAATCGGCCAAAAACATTCAGTACTTC; cdr3_aa: CASSKDGESAKNIQYF
clone_size: -; v_call: TRBV29-1; d_call: -; j_call: TRBJ1-1; cdr3_nt: TGCAGCGTTGAGAACAGGAACACTGAAGCTTTCTTT; cdr3_aa: CSVENRNTEAFF
clone_size: -; v_call: TRBV11-2; d_call: -; j_call: TRBJ2-6; cdr3_nt: TGTGCCAGCAGCTTAGATCGCCCCCCGGCCAACGTCCTGACTTTC; cdr3_aa: CASSLDRPPANVLTF
clone_size: few; v_call: TRBV28; d_call: TRBD1; j_call: TRBJ1-2; cdr3_nt: TGTGCCAGCAGGATACAGGGGAGCAACTATGGCTACACCTTC; cdr3_aa: CASRIQGSNYGYTF
clone_size: -; v_call: TRBV9; d_call: -; j_call: TRBJ2-5; cdr3_nt: TGTGCCAGCAGCCCCGCAGGGGACCAAGAGACCCAGTACTTC; cdr3_aa: CASSPAGDQETQYF
clone_size: -; v_call: TRBV5-1; d_call: -; j_call: TRBJ2-2; cdr3_nt: TGCGCCAGCAGCCTCGGGACCCTCAACACCGGGGAGCTGTTTTTT; cdr3_aa: CASSLGTLNTGELFF
clone_size: -; v_call: TRBV28; d_call: -; j_call: TRBJ1-2; cdr3_nt: TGTGCCAGCAGGGAGACAGTTTCCTTTGCTAACTATGGCTACACCTTC; cdr3_aa: CASRETVSFANYGYTF
clone_size: -; v_call: TRBV3-1/TRBV3-2; d_call: -; j_call: TRBJ1-5; cdr3_nt: TGTGCCAGCGTGAAGTCTACGGGGGGATCCTTACTTAGCAATCAGCCCCAGCATTTT; cdr3_aa: CASVKSTGGSLLSNQPQHF
clone_size: -; v_call: TRBV28; d_call: TRBD1; j_call: TRBJ1-1; cdr3_nt: TGTGCCAGCAGTAACATAGGGACAGGGGGCACTGAAGCTTTCTTT; cdr3_aa: CASSNIGTGGTEAFF
clone_size: -; v_call: TRBV5-1; d_call: -; j_call: TRBJ2-1; cdr3_nt: TGCGCCAGCAGCTTCCGGGACACCGGCAATGAGCAGTTCTTC; cdr3_aa: CASSFRDTGNEQFF
clone_size: -; v_call: TRBV28; d_call: TRBD1; j_call: TRBJ1-1; cdr3_nt: TGTGCCAGCAGTTTACTACAGGGGGGCACTGAAGCTTTCTTT; cdr3_aa: CASSLLQGGTEAFF
clone_size: -; v_call: TRBV7-2; d_call: -; j_call: TRBJ2-1; cdr3_nt: TGTGCCAGCAGCTTTGGGTTACAGGGCGAGAATGAGCAGTTCTTC; cdr3_aa: CASSFGLQGENEQFF
clone_size: -; v_call: TRBV30; d_call: -; j_call: TRBJ1-6; cdr3_nt: TGTGCCTGGAGTGTCGGGGGATCACCCCTCCACTTT; cdr3_aa: CAWSVGGSPLHF
clone_size: once; v_call: TRBV7-2; d_call: -; j_call: TRBJ1-3; cdr3_nt: TGTGCCAGCAGCTACTACAGGGCCACCTCTGGAAACACCATATATTTT; cdr3_aa: CASSYYRATSGNTIYF
clone_size: -; v_call: TRBV19; d_call: TRBD1; j_call: TRBJ1-5; cdr3_nt: TGTGCCAGTAGTATATGGGCGGGAACAGGGGGCGGAAATCAGCCCCAGCATTTT; cdr3_aa: CASSIWAGTGGGNQPQHF
clone_size: -; v_call: TRBV9; d_call: -; j_call: TRBJ2-1; cdr3_nt: TGTGCCAGCAGCGTAGCAAGTTTAGTTAATGAGCAGTTCTTC; cdr3_aa: CASSVASLVNEQFF
clone_size: once; v_call: TRBV7-7; d_call: -; j_call: TRBJ2-6; cdr3_nt: TGTGCCAGCAGCCCAGCTGGGTCTGGGGCCAACGTCCTGACTTTC; cdr3_aa: CASSPAGSGANVLTF
clone_size: once; v_call: TRBV30; d_call: -; j_call: TRBJ1-4; cdr3_nt: TGTGCCTGGAGTGGAACTACTAATAATGAAAAACTGTTTTTT; cdr3_aa: CAWSGTTNNEKLFF